This paragraph covers one T cell receptor (beta chain) sequence. Its specificity is unknown. Between the trimmed V and J ends, which lost 0 bases and 8 bases, there was a span of 12 bases. CDR1 and CDR2 from the germline V gene are SGDLS and YYNGEE. CDR3 length: 15 residues. The data were taken from a study of radiotherapy plus CTLA-4 blockade in lung cancer. Across the study: Patients showed objective responses in about 20% of cases and disease control in about 30%.

Study results and caveats: Clones derived from tumor TCRs expanded in blood after radiotherapy plus ipilimumab. Interferon-beta, together with early blood T cell clone dynamics, reportedly best predicted response.

Some clones are missing from TCRdb's copy, which holds only in-frame ones; the method was immunoSEQ multiplex PCR. The sample carries about 120,000 clones, around 89% recorded once. The V and J genes are TRBV9 and TRBJ1-6; D is possibly TRBD1 (5 bases). Sequencing used peripheral blood, obtained from a patient treated with radiotherapy plus ipilimumab. The receptor was isolated from a human donor with non-small cell lung cancer that progressed on radiotherapy plus ipilimumab. The CDR3 region is CASSVDGAFDSPLHF. CDR3 DNA sequence: TGTGCCAGCAGCGTAGATGGGGCGTTCGATTCACCCCTCCACTTT.